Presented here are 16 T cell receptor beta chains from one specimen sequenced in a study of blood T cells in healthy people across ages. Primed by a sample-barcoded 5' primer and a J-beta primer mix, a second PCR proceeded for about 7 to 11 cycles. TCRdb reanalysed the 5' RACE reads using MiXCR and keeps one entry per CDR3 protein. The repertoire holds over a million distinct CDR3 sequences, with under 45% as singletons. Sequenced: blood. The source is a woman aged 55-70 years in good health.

CDR3 residues: CASSVGGARAQETQYF. The CDR3 DNA is TGTGCCAGCAGCGTCGGGGGGGCCAGGGCCCAAGAGACCCAGTACTTC. The J gene is TRBJ2-5, the V gene TRBV9; TRBD2 agrees at 8 bases. Germline V lookup: CDR1 SGDLS, CDR2 YYNGEE. CDR3 length: 16 amino acids. J was trimmed by 1 base and V by 2 bases; bases with no gene match: 7.

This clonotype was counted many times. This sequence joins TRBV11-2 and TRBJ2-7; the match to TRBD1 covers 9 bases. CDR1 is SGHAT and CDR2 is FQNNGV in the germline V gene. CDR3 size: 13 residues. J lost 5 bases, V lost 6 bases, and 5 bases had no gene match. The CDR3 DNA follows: TGTGCCAGCAGTTTGGGACAGGGAGACGAGCAGTACTTC. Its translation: CASSLGQGDEQYF.

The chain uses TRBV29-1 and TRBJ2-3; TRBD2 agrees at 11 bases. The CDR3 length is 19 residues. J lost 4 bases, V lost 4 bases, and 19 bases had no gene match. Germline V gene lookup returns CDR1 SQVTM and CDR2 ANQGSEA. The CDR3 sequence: CSVVIKEGLAGGPADTQYF. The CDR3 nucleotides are TGCAGCGTTGTGATTAAGGAGGGGTTAGCGGGAGGGCCGGCAGATACGCAGTATTTT.

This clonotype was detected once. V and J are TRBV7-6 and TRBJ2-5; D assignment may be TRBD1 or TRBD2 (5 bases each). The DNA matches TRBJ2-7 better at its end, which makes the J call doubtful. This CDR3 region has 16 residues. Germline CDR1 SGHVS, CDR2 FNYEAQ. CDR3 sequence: CASSPYASSGLDEQYF. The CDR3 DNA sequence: TGTGCCAGCAGCCCCTACGCTAGTTCGGGGCTCGACGAGCAGTACTTC.

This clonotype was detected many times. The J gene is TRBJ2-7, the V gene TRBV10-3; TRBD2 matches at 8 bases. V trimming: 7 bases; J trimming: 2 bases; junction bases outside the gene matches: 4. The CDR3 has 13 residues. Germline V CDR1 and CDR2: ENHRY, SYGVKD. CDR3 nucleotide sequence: TGTGCCATCATGCGGGAGGAACCCTACGAGCAGTACTTC. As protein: CAIMREEPYEQYF.

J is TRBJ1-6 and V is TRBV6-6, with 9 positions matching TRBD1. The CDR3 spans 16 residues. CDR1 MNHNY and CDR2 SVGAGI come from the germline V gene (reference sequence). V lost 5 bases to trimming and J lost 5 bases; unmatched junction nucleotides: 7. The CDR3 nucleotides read TGTGCCAGCAGTAAACAGGGGGCTGATGATAATTCACCCCTCCACTTT. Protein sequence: CASSKQGADDNSPLHF.

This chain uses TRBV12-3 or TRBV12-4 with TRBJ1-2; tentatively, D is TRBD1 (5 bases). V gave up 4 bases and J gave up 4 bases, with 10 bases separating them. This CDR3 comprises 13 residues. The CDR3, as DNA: TGTGCCAGCAGTTACCAGGGTAGCTATGGCTACACCTTC. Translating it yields CASSYQGSYGYTF.

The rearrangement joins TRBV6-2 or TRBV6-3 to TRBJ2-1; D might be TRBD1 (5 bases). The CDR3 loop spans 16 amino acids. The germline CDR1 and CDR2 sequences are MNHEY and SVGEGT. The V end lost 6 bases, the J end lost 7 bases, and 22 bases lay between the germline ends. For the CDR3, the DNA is TGTGCCAGCAGCCACCCCCGGGCTAGGGGTATTAATGAGCAGTTCTTC. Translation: CASSHPRARGINEQFF.

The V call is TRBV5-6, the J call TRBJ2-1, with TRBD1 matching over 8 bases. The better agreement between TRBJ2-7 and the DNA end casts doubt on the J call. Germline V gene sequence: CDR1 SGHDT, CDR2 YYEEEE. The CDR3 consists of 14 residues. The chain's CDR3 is CASSTGQAYNEQYF. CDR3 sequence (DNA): TGTGCCAGCAGCACGGGACAGGCCTACAATGAGCAGTACTTC.

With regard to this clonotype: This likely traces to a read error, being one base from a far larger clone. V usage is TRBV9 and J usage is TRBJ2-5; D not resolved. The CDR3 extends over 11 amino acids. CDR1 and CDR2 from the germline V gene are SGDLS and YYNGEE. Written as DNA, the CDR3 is TGTGCCAGCAGCGACCAAGAGACCAAGTACTTC. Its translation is CASSDQETKYF.

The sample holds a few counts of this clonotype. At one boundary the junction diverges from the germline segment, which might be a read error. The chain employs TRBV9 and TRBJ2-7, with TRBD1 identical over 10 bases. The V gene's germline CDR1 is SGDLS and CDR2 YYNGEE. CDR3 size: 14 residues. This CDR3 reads CASSVGDRGPEQYF. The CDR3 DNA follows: TGTGCCAGTAGCGTAGGAGACAGGGGGCCCGAGCAGTACTTC.

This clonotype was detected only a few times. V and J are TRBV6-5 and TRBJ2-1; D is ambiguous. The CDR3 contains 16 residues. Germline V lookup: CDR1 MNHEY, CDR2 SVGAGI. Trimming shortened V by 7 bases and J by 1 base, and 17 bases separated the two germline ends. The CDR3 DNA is TGTGCCAGCATGCGGAGTCTCCTCCGGTCCTACAATGAGCAGTTCTTC. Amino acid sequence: CASMRSLLRSYNEQFF.

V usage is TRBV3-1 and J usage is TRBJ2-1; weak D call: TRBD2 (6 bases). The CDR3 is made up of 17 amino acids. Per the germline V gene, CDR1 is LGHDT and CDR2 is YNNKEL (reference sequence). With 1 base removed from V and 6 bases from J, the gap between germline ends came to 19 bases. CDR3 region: CASSQGRRGAGVNEQFF. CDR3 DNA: TGTGCCAGCAGCCAAGGCCGAAGAGGAGCGGGTGTCAATGAGCAGTTCTTC.

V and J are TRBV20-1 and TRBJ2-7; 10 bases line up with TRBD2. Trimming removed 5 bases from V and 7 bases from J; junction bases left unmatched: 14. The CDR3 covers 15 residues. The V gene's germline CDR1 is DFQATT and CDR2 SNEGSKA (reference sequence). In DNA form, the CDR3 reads TGCAGTGCTTTAGGACTAGCGGACTCCTACAATGAGCAGTACTTC. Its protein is CSALGLADSYNEQYF.

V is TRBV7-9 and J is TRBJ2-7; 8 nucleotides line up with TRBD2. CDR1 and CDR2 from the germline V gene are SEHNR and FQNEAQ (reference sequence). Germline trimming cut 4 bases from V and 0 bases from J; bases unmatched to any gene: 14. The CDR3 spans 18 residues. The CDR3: CASSSRGGQGILSYEQYF. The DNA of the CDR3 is TGTGCCAGCAGCTCCCGCGGGGGGCAGGGTATCCTCTCCTACGAGCAGTACTTC.

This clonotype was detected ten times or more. CDR3 protein: CASSHSTYEQYF. The DNA of the CDR3 is TGTGCCAGCAGCCATTCCACCTACGAGCAGTACTTC. The chain uses TRBV3-1 and TRBJ2-7; D gene ambiguous. This CDR3 is 12 amino acids long. Germline-derived CDR1 and CDR2 are LGHDT and YNNKEL (reference sequence). Between the trimmed V and J ends, which lost 3 bases and 2 bases, there was a span of 5 bases.